This T cell receptor beta chain derives from a study of T cells after yellow fever vaccination. This clonotype came up many times. TCRdb fed the 5' RACE reads into MiXCR, producing one record per CDR3 protein. The table lists 50,000 to 60,000 distinct CDR3 sequences, about 5% of them singletons, with roughly 31% in the top ten. The sequence was obtained from a man between 18 and 29 years old who received the YFV17D yellow fever vaccine. The sequencing here drew on PBMCs, either bulk or a sorted T-cell subset (CD4+, CD8+, memory, or dextramer-sorted; not recorded which), taken on the day of the yellow fever booster vaccination.

This chain's CDR3 is CSVDILQETQYF. As DNA, the CDR3 is TGCAGCGTTGATATTCTACAAGAGACCCAGTACTTC. V and J are TRBV29-1 and TRBJ2-5; D unresolved. The V gene's germline CDR1 is SQVTM and CDR2 ANQGSEA. Deletions cut 3 bases from V and 2 bases from J, with 7 bases between. The CDR3 is 12 residues long.